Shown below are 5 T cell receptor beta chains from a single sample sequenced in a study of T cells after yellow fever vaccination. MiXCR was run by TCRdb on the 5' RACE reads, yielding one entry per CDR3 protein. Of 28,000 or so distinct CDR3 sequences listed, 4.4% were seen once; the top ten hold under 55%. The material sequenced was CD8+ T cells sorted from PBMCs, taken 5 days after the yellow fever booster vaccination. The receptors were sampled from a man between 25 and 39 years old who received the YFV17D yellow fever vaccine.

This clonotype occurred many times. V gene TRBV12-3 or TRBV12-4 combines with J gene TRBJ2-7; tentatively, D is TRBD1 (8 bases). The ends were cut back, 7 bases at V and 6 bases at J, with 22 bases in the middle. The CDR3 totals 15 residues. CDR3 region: CASTLGGTGKAEQYF. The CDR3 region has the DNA TGTGCCAGCACCCTGGGGGGGACAGGTAAAGCCGAGCAGTACTTC.

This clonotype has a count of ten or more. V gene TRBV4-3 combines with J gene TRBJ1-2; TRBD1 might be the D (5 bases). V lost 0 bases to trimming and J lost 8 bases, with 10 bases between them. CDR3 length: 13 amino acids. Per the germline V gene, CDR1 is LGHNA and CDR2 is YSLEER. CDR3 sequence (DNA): TGCGCCAGCAGCCAAGACAGGGATTGGGGCTACACCTTC. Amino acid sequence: CASSQDRDWGYTF.

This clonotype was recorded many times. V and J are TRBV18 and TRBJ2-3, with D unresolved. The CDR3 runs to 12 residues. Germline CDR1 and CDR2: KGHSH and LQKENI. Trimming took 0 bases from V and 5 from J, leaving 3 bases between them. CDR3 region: CASSPPGDTQYF. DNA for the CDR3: TGTGCCAGCTCACCACCTGGAGATACGCAGTATTTT.

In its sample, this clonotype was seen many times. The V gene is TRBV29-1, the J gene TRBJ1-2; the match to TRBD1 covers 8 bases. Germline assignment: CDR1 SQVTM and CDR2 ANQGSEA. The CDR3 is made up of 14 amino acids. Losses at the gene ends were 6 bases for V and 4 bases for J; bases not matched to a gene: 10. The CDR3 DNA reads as TGCAGCGTACGCGAAGGACAGGGAGGCTATGGCTACACCTTC. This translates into CSVREGQGGYGYTF.

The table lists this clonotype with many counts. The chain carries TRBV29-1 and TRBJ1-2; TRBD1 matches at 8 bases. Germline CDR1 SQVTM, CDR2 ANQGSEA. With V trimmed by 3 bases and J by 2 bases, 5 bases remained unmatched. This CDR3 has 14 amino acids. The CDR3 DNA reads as TGCAGCGTTGACGACAGGGGAGACAACTATGGCTACACCTTC. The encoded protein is CSVDDRGDNYGYTF.